This T cell receptor (beta chain) was recovered during a study of siplizumab effects on memory and regulatory T cells. The table came from immunoSEQ multiplex PCR; TCRdb's copy has only in-frame clones and leaves some out. The data contain 70,000 to 100,000 clones, approximately 96% of them singletons. Only one count was recorded for this clone. No antigen is known for it. General study results and limits: Naive T cells, seemingly more diverse than memory cells, seemed major alloresponse contributors.

Germline CDR1 reads DFQATT; CDR2 reads SNEGSKA (reference sequence). V was cut by 5 bases and J by 3 bases, with 2 bases left in between. The CDR3 loop spans 10 amino acids. In a few donor pairs, unstimulated naive, memory, effector memory and TEMRA subsets were sequenced. The sequence was obtained from a human donor in good health. The sequenced material came from naive CD4+ T cells sorted from blood. The rearrangement joins TRBV20-1 to TRBJ2-1, with D uncertain. This chain's CDR3 is CSAHYNEQFF. Here the CDR3 DNA reads TGCAGTGCTCACTACAATGAGCAGTTCTTC.